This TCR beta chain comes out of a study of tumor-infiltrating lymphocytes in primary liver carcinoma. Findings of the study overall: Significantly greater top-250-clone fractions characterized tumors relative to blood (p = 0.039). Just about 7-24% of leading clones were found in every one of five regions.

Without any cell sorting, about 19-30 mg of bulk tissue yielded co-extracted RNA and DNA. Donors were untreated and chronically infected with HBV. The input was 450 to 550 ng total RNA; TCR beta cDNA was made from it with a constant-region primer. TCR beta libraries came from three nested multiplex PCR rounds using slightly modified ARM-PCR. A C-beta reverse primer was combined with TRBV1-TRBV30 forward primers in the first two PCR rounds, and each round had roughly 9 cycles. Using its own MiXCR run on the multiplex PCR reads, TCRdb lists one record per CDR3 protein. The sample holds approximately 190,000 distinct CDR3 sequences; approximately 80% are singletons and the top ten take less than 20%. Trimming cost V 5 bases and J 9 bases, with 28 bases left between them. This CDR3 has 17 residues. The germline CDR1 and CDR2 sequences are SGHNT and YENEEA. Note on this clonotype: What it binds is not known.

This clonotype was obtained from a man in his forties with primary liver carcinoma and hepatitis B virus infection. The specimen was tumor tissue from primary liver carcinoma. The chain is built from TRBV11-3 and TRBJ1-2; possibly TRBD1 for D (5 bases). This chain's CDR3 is CASSPTGLSPSHSCYTF. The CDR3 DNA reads TGTGCCAGCAGCCCAACGGGACTGTCCCCATCCCACTCCTGCTACACCTTC.